These T cell receptor beta chains were read from a single sample in a study of PD-L1 blockade in urothelial cancer. The repertoire was sequenced with immunoSEQ multiplex PCR; TCRdb's copy has only in-frame clones and lacks some. The data contain under 45,000 clones, approximately 80% of them singletons. The specimen was PBMCs, collected around atezolizumab (anti-PD-L1) treatment. The receptors shown here come from a man aged 55 to 70 with urothelial cancer. Each CDR3 is given with its conserved first and last residue.

V gene: TRBV28; CDR3 length: 15; CDR3 protein: CASSTQEIANSPLHF
V gene: TRBV6-6; CDR3 length: 15; CDR3 protein: CASSPIGQVTDTQYF
V gene: TRBV15; CDR3 length: 15; CDR3 protein: CATSSRDRGPVEQYF
V gene: TRBV4-1; CDR3 length: 15; CDR3 protein: CASSQGQGVLGEQYF
V gene: TRBV7-9; CDR3 length: 15; CDR3 protein: CASSFRGEVHRELFF
V gene: TRBV5-1; CDR3 length: 17; CDR3 protein: CASSLDRVDPLVGEQYF
V gene: TRBV5-1; CDR3 length: 15; CDR3 protein: CASRLVGQGYNEQFF
V gene: TRBV5-5; CDR3 length: 16; CDR3 protein: CASSLALGTVQETQYF
V gene: TRBV15; CDR3 length: 12; CDR3 protein: CATSRVGAEQYF
V gene: TRBV11-2; CDR3 length: 19; CDR3 protein: CASSPWTSGGTSSTDTQYF
V gene: TRBV2; CDR3 length: 13; CDR3 protein: CASNREVNSPLHF
V gene: TRBV5-5; CDR3 length: 15; CDR3 protein: CASSLGGRGLQPQHF
V gene: TRBV7-9; CDR3 length: 15; CDR3 protein: CASSLAGQGLSEAFF
V gene: TRBV2; CDR3 length: 14; CDR3 protein: CASSDSPNTGELFF
V gene: TRBV6-1; CDR3 length: 16; CDR3 protein: CASSGLDRGSNQPQHF
V gene: TRBV4-1; CDR3 length: 16; CDR3 protein: CASSHLTGGVGEKLFF
V gene: TRBV12-2; CDR3 length: 16; CDR3 protein: CASRPLPGTDRYEQYF
V gene: TRBV19; CDR3 length: 12; CDR3 protein: CASREGPYEQYF
V gene: TRBV30; CDR3 length: 12; CDR3 protein: CAWRAGVLEQYF
V gene: TRBV5-5; CDR3 length: 14; CDR3 protein: CASSLTTGSVEAFF
V gene: TRBV19; CDR3 length: 15; CDR3 protein: CASSTPGFSGQPQHF
V gene: TRBV5-6; CDR3 length: 15; CDR3 protein: CASSPRYSGANVLTF
V gene: TRBV18; CDR3 length: 16; CDR3 protein: CASSPYNSGMNTEAFF
V gene: TRBV7-2; CDR3 length: 15; CDR3 protein: CASSFFTGTNTEAFF
V gene: TRBV7-6; CDR3 length: 14; CDR3 protein: CASSPRGGPYEQYF
V gene: TRBV6-7; CDR3 length: 15; CDR3 protein: CASSYSFSVIEKLFF
V gene: TRBV7-8; CDR3 length: 14; CDR3 protein: CASSLGGVNYGYTF
V gene: TRBV19; CDR3 length: 15; CDR3 protein: CASSRNRGSTGELFF
V gene: TRBV28; CDR3 length: 19; CDR3 protein: CASSLGGLAGDMTKETQYF
V gene: TRBV10-3; CDR3 length: 14; CDR3 protein: CAISVDKFHYGYTF
V gene: TRBV13; CDR3 length: 12; CDR3 protein: CASSLSGIGYTF
V gene: TRBV10-3; CDR3 length: 15; CDR3 protein: CAISESKGEGVEQYF
V gene: TRBV7-2; CDR3 length: 14; CDR3 protein: CASSSKSLSGEQYF
V gene: TRBV28; CDR3 length: 14; CDR3 protein: CASSLYRGTGELFF
V gene: TRBV5-1; CDR3 length: 13; CDR3 protein: CASRGQVNEKLFF
V gene: TRBV6-1; CDR3 length: 15; CDR3 protein: CASSSRDRTTGELFF
V gene: TRBV2; CDR3 length: 17; CDR3 protein: CAIGGASGGPGLNTQYF
V gene: TRBV7-2; CDR3 length: 16; CDR3 protein: CASSLEVGQGGEKLFF
V gene: TRBV19; CDR3 length: 13; CDR3 protein: CASQRGNTGELFF
V gene: TRBV2; CDR3 length: 17; CDR3 protein: CASSALGLADSTDTQYF
V gene: TRBV5-4; CDR3 length: 15; CDR3 protein: CASSLGGTSRETQYF
V gene: TRBV7-9; CDR3 length: 16; CDR3 protein: CASSLAGQFSGNTIYF
V gene: TRBV28; CDR3 length: 13; CDR3 protein: CASSRDRERGYTF
V gene: TRBV19; CDR3 length: 17; CDR3 protein: CASSIEGTDGVLTEAFF
V gene: TRBV5-1; CDR3 length: 17; CDR3 protein: CASSLAEGRVAGNTIYF
V gene: TRBV18; CDR3 length: 14; CDR3 protein: CASSPWAVNTEAFF
V gene: TRBV11-1; CDR3 length: 15; CDR3 protein: CASSPWTSSYNEQFF
V gene: TRBV6-5; CDR3 length: 13; CDR3 protein: CASSPDLQETQYF
V gene: TRBV28; CDR3 length: 14; CDR3 protein: CASSLGEENEKLFF
V gene: TRBV28; CDR3 length: 13; CDR3 protein: CASSRRVRTEAFF
V gene: TRBV6-1; CDR3 length: 15; CDR3 protein: CASSEGNRRLYEQYF
V gene: TRBV5-1; CDR3 length: 14; CDR3 protein: CASSPTGSGSPLHF
V gene: TRBV16; CDR3 length: 15; CDR3 protein: CASSPGTGSGSPLHF
V gene: TRBV5-4; CDR3 length: 13; CDR3 protein: CASSLTQTGKPRF
V gene: TRBV6-6; CDR3 length: 16; CDR3 protein: CASSSPTVYSNQPQHF
V gene: TRBV6-5; CDR3 length: 14; CDR3 protein: CASSYSAGVETQYF